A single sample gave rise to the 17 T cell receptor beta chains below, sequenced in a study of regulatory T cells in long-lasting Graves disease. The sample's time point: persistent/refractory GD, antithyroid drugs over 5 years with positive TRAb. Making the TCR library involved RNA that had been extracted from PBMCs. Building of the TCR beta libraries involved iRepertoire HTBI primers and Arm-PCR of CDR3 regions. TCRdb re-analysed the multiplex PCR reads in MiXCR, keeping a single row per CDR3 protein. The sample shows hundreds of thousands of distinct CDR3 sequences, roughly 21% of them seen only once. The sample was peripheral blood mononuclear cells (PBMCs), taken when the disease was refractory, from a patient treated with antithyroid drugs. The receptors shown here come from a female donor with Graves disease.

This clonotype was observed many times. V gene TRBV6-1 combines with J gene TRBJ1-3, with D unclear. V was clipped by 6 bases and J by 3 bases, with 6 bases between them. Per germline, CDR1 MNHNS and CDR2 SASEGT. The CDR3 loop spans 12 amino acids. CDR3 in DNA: TGTGCCAGCAGCCCTGGTGGAAACACCATATATTTT. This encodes CASSPGGNTIYF.

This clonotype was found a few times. In DNA form, the CDR3 reads TGTGCCATCAGTGGGGGGGCTACCTCCTACGAGCAGTACTTC. This gives the protein CAISGGATSYEQYF. The J gene is TRBJ2-7, the V gene TRBV10-3, with D perhaps matching TRBD1 or TRBD2 (6 bases each). The V end lost 4 bases, the J end lost 0 bases, and 10 bases lay between the germline ends. Germline assignment: CDR1 ENHRY and CDR2 SYGVKD. The CDR3 is 14 residues long.

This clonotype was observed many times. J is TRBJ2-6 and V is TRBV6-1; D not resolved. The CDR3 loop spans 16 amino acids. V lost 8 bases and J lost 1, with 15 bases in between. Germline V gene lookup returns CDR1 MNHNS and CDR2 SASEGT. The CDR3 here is CASHGQLSSGANVLTF. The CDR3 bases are TGTGCCAGCCATGGGCAGCTAAGTTCTGGGGCCAACGTCCTGACTTTC.

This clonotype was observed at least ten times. CDR3 in DNA: TGTGCCAGCACCGATGACAGGGTCACTGAAGCTTTCTTT. Translating gives CASTDDRVTEAFF. This chain uses TRBV5-6 with TRBJ1-1; 7 nucleotides agree with TRBD1. V was clipped by 6 bases and J by 4 bases; unmatched bases: 6. The CDR3 covers 13 residues. Germline V CDR1 and CDR2: SGHDT, YYEEEE.

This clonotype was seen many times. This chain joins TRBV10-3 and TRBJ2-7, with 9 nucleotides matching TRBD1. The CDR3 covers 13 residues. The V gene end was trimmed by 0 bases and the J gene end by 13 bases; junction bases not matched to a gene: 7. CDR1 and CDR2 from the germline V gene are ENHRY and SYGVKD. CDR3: CAISESPGQGFYF. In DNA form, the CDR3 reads TGTGCCATCAGTGAGTCCCCGGGACAGGGCTTTTACTTC.

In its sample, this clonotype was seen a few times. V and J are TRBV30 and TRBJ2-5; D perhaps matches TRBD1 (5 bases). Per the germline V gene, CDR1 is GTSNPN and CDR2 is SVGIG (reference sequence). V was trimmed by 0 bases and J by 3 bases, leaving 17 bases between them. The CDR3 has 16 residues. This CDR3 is CAWSVYQDTLEETQYF. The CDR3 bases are TGTGCCTGGAGTGTATATCAGGACACCCTCGAAGAGACCCAGTACTTC.

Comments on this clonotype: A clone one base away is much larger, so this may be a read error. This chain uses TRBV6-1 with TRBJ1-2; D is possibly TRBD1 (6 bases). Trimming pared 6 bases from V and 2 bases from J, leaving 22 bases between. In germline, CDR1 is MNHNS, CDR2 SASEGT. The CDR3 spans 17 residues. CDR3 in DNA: TGTGCCAGCAGCGAGGGGTGGGGGCCGGCGCACAACTATGGCTACACCTTC. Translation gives CASSEGWGPAHNYGYTF.

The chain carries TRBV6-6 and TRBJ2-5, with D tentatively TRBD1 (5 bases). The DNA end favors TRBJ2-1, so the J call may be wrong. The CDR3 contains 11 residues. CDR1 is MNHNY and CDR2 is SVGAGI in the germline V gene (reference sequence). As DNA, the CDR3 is TGTGCCAGCAGTTACTCGGGGCAGCAGTTCTTC. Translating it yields CASSYSGQQFF.

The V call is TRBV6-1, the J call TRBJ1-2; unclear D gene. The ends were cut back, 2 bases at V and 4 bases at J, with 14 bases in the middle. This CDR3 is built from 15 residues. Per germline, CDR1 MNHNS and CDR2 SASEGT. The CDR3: CASSEPTGRPYGYTF. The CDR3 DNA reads TGTGCCAGCAGTGAACCCACCGGCCGGCCCTATGGCTACACCTTC.

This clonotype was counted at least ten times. The CDR3 here is CALSGQGGHEQYF. In nucleotides, the CDR3 is TGTGCCCTCTCCGGGCAGGGGGGCCACGAGCAGTACTTC. The V gene is TRBV30, the J gene TRBJ2-7; weak D call: TRBD1 (7 bases). Germline V gene sequence: CDR1 GTSNPN, CDR2 SVGIG (reference sequence). V lost 8 bases and J 5 bases, leaving 19 bases between the germline ends. The CDR3 contains 13 residues.

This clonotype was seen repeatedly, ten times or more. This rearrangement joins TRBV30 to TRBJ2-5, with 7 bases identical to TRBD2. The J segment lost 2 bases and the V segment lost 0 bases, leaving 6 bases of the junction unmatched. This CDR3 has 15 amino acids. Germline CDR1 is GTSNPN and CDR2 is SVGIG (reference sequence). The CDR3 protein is CAWSVGAGRQETQYF. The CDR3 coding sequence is TGTGCCTGGAGTGTCGGGGCCGGGAGGCAAGAGACCCAGTACTTC.

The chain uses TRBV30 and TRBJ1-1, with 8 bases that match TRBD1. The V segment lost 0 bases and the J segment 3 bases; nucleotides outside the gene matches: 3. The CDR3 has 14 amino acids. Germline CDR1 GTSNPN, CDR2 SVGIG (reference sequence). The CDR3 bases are TGTGCCTGGAGTGTACCAGGGGGCTACACTGAAGCTTTCTTT. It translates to CAWSVPGGYTEAFF. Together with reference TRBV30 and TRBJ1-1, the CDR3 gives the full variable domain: SQTIHQWPATLVQPVGSPLSLECTVEGTSNPNLYWYRQAAGRGLQLLFYSVGIGQISSEVPQNLSASRPQDRQFILSSKKLLLSDSGFYLCAWSVPGGYTEAFFGQGTRLTVV.

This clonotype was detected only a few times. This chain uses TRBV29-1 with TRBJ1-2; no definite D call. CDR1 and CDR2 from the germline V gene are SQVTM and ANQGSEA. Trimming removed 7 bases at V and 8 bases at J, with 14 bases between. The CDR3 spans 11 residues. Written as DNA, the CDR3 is TGCAGCGCAATTGAGTCTACCGGCTACACCTTC. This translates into CSAIESTGYTF.

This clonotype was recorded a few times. In nucleotides, the CDR3 is TGTGCCAGCAGCCCACCATCAGGACTGAACACTGAAGCTTTCTTT. Encoded protein: CASSPPSGLNTEAFF. The chain has TRBV7-9 and TRBJ1-1; D remains ambiguous. The germline V gene encodes CDR1 SEHNR and CDR2 FQNEAQ (reference sequence). With 5 bases removed from V and 0 bases from J, the gap between germline ends came to 13 bases. The CDR3 runs to 15 residues.

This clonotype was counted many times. The CDR3 DNA is TGTGCCACCAGAGCCTTGGGGAACACTGAAGCTTTCTTT. Its protein product is CATRALGNTEAFF. The chain carries TRBV24-1 and TRBJ1-1; D unclear. The CDR3 is 13 amino acids. V lost 7 bases to trimming and J lost 1 base, with 9 bases between them. Germline assignment: CDR1 KGHDR and CDR2 SFDVKD.

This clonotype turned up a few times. CDR3 coding DNA: TGTGCCAGCAGAGACCCTACTAGCGGACTTATGCATGAGCAGTTCTTC. Amino acids: CASRDPTSGLMHEQFF. The chain couples TRBV6-2 or TRBV6-3 to TRBJ2-1; the match to TRBD2 covers 8 bases. Germline V CDR1 and CDR2: MNHEY, SVGEGT. Unmatched junction bases numbered 15, after V lost 6 bases and J lost 8 bases. CDR3 length: 16 amino acids.

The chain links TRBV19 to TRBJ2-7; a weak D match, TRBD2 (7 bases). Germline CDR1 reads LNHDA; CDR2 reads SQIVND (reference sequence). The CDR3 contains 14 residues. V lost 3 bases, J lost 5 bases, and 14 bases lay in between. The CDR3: CASSIPGGGHEQYF. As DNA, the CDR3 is TGTGCCAGTAGTATCCCTGGCGGGGGCCACGAGCAGTACTTC.